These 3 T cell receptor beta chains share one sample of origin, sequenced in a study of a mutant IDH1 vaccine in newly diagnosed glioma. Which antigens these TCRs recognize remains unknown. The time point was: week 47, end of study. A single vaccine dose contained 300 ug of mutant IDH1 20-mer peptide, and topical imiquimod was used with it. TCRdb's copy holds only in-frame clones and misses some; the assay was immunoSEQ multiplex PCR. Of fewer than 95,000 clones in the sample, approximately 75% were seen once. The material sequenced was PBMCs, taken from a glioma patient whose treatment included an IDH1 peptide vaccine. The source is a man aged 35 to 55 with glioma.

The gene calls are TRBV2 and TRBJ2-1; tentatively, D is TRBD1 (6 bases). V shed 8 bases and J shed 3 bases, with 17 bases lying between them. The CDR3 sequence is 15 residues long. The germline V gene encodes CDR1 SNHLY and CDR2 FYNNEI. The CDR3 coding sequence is TGTGCCAGCTCAGGGCGACAGGCCAACTACAATGAGCAGTTCTTC. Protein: CASSGRQANYNEQFF.

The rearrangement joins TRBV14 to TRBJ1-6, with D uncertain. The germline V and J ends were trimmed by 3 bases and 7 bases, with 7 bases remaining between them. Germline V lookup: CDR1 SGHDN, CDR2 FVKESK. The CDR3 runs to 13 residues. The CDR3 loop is CASSQKVNSPLHF. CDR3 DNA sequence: TGTGCCAGCAGCCAGAAGGTCAATTCACCCCTCCACTTT.

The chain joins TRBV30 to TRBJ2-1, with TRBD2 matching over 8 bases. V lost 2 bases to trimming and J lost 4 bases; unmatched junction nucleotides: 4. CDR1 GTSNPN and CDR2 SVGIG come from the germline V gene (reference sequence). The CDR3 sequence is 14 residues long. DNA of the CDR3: TGTGCCTGGAGTTCTACTAGCGGTTACAATGAGCAGTTCTTC. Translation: CAWSSTSGYNEQFF.